These T cell receptor beta chains were read from a single sample in a study of shared clonotypes between healthy human individuals. Using immunoSEQ multiplex PCR, the repertoire was profiled, and TCRdb retains in-frame clones only, with some absent. The sample has under 650,000 clones; 95% to 97% are singletons. The sample consisted of naive CD4+ T cells sorted from blood. The source of these receptors is a woman aged 25-40 years in good health. Each CDR3 is given with its conserved first and last residue. The order of the fields is V gene, J gene, CDR3 protein.

>TRBV28|TRBJ2-2
CASSFWVLTGELFF
>TRBV28|NA
CASNDLERSSYEQYF
>TRBV19|TRBJ2-1
CASTSRGNEQFF
>TRBV4-2|TRBJ2-7
CASSQDAGDLYEQYF
>TRBV19|TRBJ2-7
CASSIGTSGRYEQYF
>TRBV7-9|TRBJ2-7
CASSRMLNPGAEQYF
>TRBV28|TRBJ1-1
CASSFSDRVAEAFF
>TRBV28|NA
CAGGKGTYEQYF
>TRBV19|TRBJ1-3
CASIGQGAGNTIYF
>TRBV28|TRBJ2-7
CASSFGAPSSYEQYF
>TRBV7-9|TRBJ1-3
CASSWDLRNTIYF
>TRBV11-2|TRBJ2-1
CASSPGRGAYNEQFF
>TRBV19|TRBJ2-5
CASSMWNFQGTVYQETQYF
>TRBV30|TRBJ2-1
CAWSGPGTGPNEQFF
>TRBV14|TRBJ2-7
CASSQGSGRVYEQYF
>TRBV7-2|TRBJ2-7
CASSLARVHEQYF
>TRBV7-9|TRBJ2-5
CASSLPTGGKTQYF
>TRBV4-2|TRBJ2-7
CASSQVVNEQYF
>TRBV2|TRBJ2-6
CASSGMRSIQSRANVLTF
>TRBV28|TRBJ2-2
CASVTAGAGRTGELFF
>TRBV7-2|TRBJ1-2
CASSLTGELGYGYTF
>TRBV7-9|TRBJ2-1
CASSIETSGSSYNEQFF
>TRBV30|TRBJ2-4
CAWSLKNIQYF
>TRBV10-1|TRBJ2-3
CASSEALGDTQYF
>TRBV6-1|TRBJ2-7
CASSKSGENYEQYF
>TRBV5-1|TRBJ2-1
CASSLEGNEQFF
>TRBV30|TRBJ2-7
CAWTTSSEQYF
>TRBV29-1|TRBJ2-7
CSVEDSGRGWEEQYF
>TRBV27|TRBJ2-7
CASSLTSGRSRINYEQYF
>TRBV2|TRBJ2-5
CASSGQGRETQYF
>TRBV19|TRBJ1-5
CASTTGRRGQPQHF
>TRBV25-1|TRBJ2-7
CASIGHDPYEQYF
>TRBV10-3|TRBJ1-1
CAISGQGELEAFF
>TRBV28|TRBJ1-5
CASNGMARNQPQHF
>TRBV5-8|TRBJ1-4
CASSLTATNEKLFF
>TRBV6-6|TRBJ2-7
CASSYDRLTGNEQYF
>TRBV7-6|TRBJ2-5
CASSFRPSWQETQYF
>TRBV15|TRBJ2-1
CATSRDPLAGVWTEYNEQFF
>TRBV28|TRBJ2-7
CASKDYSYEQYF
>TRBV2|TRBJ1-2
CASRPRTGNYGYTF
>TRBV4-2|TRBJ2-5
CASSQVHLGLQQETQYF
>TRBV6-6|TRBJ1-1
CASSKTENTEAFF
>TRBV2|TRBJ2-1
CASSRTGGPSYNEQFF
>TRBV7-9|TRBJ1-2
CASNLDRVGGYTF
>TRBV5-1|TRBJ1-1
CASSLEGTVNTEAFF
>TRBV28|TRBJ2-7
CASSSARQPHEQYF
>TRBV13|TRBJ2-7
CASSLGRGGYEQYF
>TRBV4-2|TRBJ2-7
CASSLGSGRAGYEQYF
>TRBV30|TRBJ1-5
CALSTGTSNQPQHF
>TRBV5-1|TRBJ1-2
CASSLDFDGGSYGYTF
>TRBV7-9|TRBJ2-5
CASSLVREGGETQYF
>TRBV19|TRBJ1-2
CASFEPGQTKNYGYTF
>TRBV6-6|TRBJ2-5
CASSYSGEETQYF
>TRBV6-5|TRBJ2-1
CATHLRGIYNEQFF
>TRBV19|TRBJ2-1
CASSKWTSGDYNEQFF